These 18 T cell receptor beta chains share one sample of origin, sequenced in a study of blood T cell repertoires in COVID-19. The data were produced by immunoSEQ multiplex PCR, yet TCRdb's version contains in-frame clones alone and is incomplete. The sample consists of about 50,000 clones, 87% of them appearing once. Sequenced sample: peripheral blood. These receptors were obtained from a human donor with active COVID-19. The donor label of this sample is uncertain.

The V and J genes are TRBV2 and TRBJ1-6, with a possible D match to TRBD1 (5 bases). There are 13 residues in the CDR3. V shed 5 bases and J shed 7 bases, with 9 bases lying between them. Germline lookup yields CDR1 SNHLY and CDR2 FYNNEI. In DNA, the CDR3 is TGTGCCAGCAGTTGGGGGGGAAATTCACCCCTCCACTTT. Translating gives CASSWGGNSPLHF.

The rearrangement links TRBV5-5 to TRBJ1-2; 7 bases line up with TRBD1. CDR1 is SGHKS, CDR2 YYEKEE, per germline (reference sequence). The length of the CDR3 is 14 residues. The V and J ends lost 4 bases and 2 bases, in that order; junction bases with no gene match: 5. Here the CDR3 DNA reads TGTGCCAGCAGCACCTCAGGGGGGAACTATGGCTACACCTTC. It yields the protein CASSTSGGNYGYTF. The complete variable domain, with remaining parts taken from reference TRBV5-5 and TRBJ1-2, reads DAGVTQSPTHLIKTRGQQVTLRCSPISGHKSVSWYQQVLGQGPQFIFQYYEKEERGRGNFPDRFSARQFPNYSSELNVNALLLGDSALYLCASSTSGGNYGYTFGSGTRLTVV.

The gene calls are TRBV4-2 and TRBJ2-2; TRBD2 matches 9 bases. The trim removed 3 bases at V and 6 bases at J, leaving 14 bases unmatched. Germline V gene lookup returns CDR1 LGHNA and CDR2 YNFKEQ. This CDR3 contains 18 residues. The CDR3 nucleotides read TGTGCCAGCAGCCAGGCCCCTCATAGCGGGGGTAAATCCGGGGAGCTGTTTTTT. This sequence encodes CASSQAPHSGGKSGELFF.

CDR3 protein: CASSSTGTPYEQYF. CDR3 bases: TGTGCCAGCAGTTCGACAGGGACCCCCTACGAGCAGTACTTC. The chain couples TRBV2 to TRBJ2-7; TRBD1 aligns across 7 bases. Looked up from germline, CDR1 is SNHLY and CDR2 is FYNNEI. Trimming removed 5 bases from V and 2 bases from J; junction bases left unmatched: 6. There are 14 residues in the CDR3.

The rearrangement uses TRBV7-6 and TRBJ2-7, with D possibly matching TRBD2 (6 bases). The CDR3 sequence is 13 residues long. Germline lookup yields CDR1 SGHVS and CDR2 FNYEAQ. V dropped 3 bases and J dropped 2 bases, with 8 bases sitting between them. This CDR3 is CASSFGTPYEQYF. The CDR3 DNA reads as TGTGCCAGCAGCTTCGGGACTCCCTACGAGCAGTACTTC.

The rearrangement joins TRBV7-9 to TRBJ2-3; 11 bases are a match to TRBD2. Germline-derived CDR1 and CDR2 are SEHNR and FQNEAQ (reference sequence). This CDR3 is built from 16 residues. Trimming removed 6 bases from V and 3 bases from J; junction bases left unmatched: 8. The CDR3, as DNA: TGTGCCAGCAGTATCGCTAGCGGGGGGACGACAGATACGCAGTATTTT. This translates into CASSIASGGTTDTQYF. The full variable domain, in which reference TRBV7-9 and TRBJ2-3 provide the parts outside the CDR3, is DTGVSQNPRHKITKRGQNVTFRCDPISEHNRLYWYRQTLGQGPEFLTYFQNEAQLEKSRLLSDRFSAERPKGSFSTLEIQRTEQGDSAMYLCASSIASGGTTDTQYFGPGTRLTVL.

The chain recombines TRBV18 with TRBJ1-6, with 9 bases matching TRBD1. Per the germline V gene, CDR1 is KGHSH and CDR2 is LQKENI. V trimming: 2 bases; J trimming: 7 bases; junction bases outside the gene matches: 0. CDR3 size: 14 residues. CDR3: CASSPGTGNSPLHF. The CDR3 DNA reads TGTGCCAGCTCACCAGGGACAGGGAATTCACCCCTCCACTTT.

CDR3 loop: CASSPGTRSQFF. CDR3 coding DNA: TGTGCCAGCAGCCCGGGGACTAGATCGCAGTTCTTC. The chain uses TRBV5-4 and TRBJ2-1; 8 bases agree with TRBD2. J was trimmed by 12 bases and V by 4 bases; bases with no gene match: 6. Germline lookup yields CDR1 SGHNT and CDR2 YYREEE (reference sequence). The CDR3 length is 12 residues. Complete variable domain (other parts from reference TRBV5-4 and TRBJ2-1): ETGVTQSPTHLIKTRGQQVTLRCSSQSGHNTVSWYQQALGQGPQFIFQYYREEENGRGNFPPRFSGLQFPNYSSELNVNALELDDSALYLCASSPGTRSQFFGPGTRLTVL.

DNA of the CDR3: TGTGCCAGCAGGCGATTTGGGGGGAAAGGGAGCAATCAGCCCCAGCATTTT. Its translation is CASRRFGGKGSNQPQHF. This chain connects TRBV6-6 to TRBJ1-5; tentatively, D is TRBD1 (5 bases). CDR3 length: 17 amino acids. The V end was cut by 6 bases, the J end by 1 base, with 19 bases between. Germline CDR1 reads MNHNY; CDR2 reads SVGAGI (reference sequence).

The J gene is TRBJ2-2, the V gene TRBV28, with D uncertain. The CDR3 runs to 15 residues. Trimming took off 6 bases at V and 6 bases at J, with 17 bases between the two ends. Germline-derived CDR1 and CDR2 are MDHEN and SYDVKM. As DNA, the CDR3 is TGTGCCAGCAGGTCTCAAAGCGCTTGGTCCGGGGAGCTGTTTTTT. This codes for CASRSQSAWSGELFF.

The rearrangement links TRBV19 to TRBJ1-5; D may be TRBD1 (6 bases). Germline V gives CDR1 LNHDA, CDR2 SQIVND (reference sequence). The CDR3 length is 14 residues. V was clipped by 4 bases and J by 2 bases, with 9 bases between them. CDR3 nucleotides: TGTGCCAGTAGTACCTCAGGGGGCAATCAGCCCCAGCATTTT. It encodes CASSTSGGNQPQHF.

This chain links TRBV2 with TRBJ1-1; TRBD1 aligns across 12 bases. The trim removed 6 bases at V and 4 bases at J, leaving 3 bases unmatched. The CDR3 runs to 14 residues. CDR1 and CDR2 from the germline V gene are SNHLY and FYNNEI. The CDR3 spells CASRGQGAGTEAFF. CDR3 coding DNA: TGTGCCAGCAGGGGACAGGGGGCAGGCACTGAAGCTTTCTTT.

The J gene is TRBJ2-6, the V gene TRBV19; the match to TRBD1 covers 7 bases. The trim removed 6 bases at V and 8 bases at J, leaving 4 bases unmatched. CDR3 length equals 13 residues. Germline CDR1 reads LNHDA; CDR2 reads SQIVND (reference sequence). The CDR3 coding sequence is TGTGCCAGTAGGAAGGACAGGACCAACGTCCTGACTTTC. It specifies CASRKDRTNVLTF.

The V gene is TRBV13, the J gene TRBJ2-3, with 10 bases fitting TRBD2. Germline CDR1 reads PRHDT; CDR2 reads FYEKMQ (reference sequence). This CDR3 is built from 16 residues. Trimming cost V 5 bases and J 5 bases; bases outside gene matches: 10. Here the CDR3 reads CASSPTSGDIRDTQYF. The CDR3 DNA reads TGTGCCAGCAGCCCAACTAGCGGGGACATCCGAGATACGCAGTATTTT. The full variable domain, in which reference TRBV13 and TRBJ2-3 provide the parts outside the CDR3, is AAGVIQSPRHLIKEKRETATLKCYPIPRHDTVYWYQQGPGQDPQFLISFYEKMQSDKGSIPDRFSAQQFSDYHSELNMSSLELGDSALYFCASSPTSGDIRDTQYFGPGTRLTVL.

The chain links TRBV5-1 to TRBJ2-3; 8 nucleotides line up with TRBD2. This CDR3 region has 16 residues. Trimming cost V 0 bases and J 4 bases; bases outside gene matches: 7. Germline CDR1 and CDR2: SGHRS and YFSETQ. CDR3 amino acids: CASSLVPSGLADTQYF. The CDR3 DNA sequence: TGCGCCAGCAGCTTGGTACCTAGCGGGCTGGCAGATACGCAGTATTTT.

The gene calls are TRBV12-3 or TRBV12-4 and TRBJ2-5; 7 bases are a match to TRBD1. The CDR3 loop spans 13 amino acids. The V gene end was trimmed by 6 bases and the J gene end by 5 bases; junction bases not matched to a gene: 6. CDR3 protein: CASSPDRAETQYF. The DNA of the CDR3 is TGTGCCAGCAGCCCCGACAGGGCGGAGACCCAGTACTTC.

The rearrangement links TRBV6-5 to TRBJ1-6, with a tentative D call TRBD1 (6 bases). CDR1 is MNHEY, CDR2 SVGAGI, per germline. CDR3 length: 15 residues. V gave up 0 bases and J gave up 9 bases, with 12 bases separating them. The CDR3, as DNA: TGTGCCAGCAGTTACTCGGGGGGGCAGGGTTCACCCCTCCACTTT. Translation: CASSYSGGQGSPLHF.

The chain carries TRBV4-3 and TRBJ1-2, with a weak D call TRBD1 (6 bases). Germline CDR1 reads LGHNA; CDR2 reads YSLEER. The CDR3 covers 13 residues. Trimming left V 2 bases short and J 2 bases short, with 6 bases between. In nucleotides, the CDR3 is TGCGCCAGCAGCCAACAGGGGAACTATGGCTACACCTTC. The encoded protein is CASSQQGNYGYTF.